Each of the 5 T cell receptor beta chains below was sequenced from the same sample in a study of T cells in Graves' hyperthyroidism and ophthalmopathy. Template material for amplifying TCR beta CDR3 regions consisted of RNA transcripts. The TCR CDR3 was amplified in a first-round RT-PCR using the HTBI primer set. A single record per CDR3 protein comes from TCRdb applying MiXCR to the multiplex PCR reads. The data show hundreds of thousands of distinct CDR3 sequences, with over 40% seen just once and roughly 6.5% held by the top ten. The sequenced sample consisted of peripheral blood or thyroid tissue (not recorded which). The receptor source for this set is an adult man with Graves' disease, either hyperthyroidism or ophthalmopathy (not recorded which).

This clonotype showed up just a few times. This chain links TRBV20-1 with TRBJ1-2; 10 bases align to TRBD1. CDR3 size: 14 residues. Germline V gene sequence: CDR1 DFQATT, CDR2 SNEGSKA (reference sequence). The V gene end was trimmed by 5 bases and the J gene end by 7 bases; junction bases not matched to a gene: 10. CDR3 DNA sequence: TGCAGTGCTCAGGATGGGACAGGGGCATTTGGCTACACCTTC. Encoded protein: CSAQDGTGAFGYTF.

This clonotype was counted many times. V gene TRBV9 combines with J gene TRBJ1-1; D uncertain. The CDR3 loop spans 13 amino acids. Germline V gene lookup returns CDR1 SGDLS and CDR2 YYNGEE. V lost 1 base and J 1 base, leaving 5 bases between the germline ends. The CDR3 DNA reads as TGTGCCAGCAGCGTAACACCGAACACTGAAGCTTTCTTT. Translated, it gives CASSVTPNTEAFF.

As regards this clonotype: One junction end disagrees with the germline gene, perhaps due to a read error. This rearrangement joins TRBV7-8 to TRBJ1-6, with D unclear. Per the germline V gene, CDR1 is SGHVS and CDR2 is FQNEAQ. CDR3 length: 17 amino acids. CDR3 sequence reads: CASSLGSRSSDNSPLHF. CDR3 coding DNA: TGTGCCAGCAGCTTAGGGTCTCGGAGCTCCGATAATTCACCCCTCCACTTT.

This clonotype appeared many times. The chain couples TRBV7-9 to TRBJ1-1; unclear D gene. The CDR3 is made up of 12 amino acids. Trimming shortened V by 5 bases and J by 1 base, and 5 bases separated the two germline ends. The germline V gene has CDR1 SEHNR and CDR2 FQNEAQ (reference sequence). The CDR3 is CASSRENTEAFF. As DNA, the CDR3 is TGTGCCAGCAGCCGGGAGAACACTGAAGCTTTCTTT.

Note on this clonotype: A much larger clone differs by one base, so this may be a read error. The rearrangement links TRBV29-1 to TRBJ1-2, with D possibly matching TRBD1 (5 bases). CDR1 is SQVTM and CDR2 is ANQGSEA in the germline V gene. The CDR3 is made up of 13 amino acids. In nucleotides, the CDR3 is TGCAGCGTTAAGATCCAGGGAAAATATGGCCACACCTTC. Protein product: CSVKIQGKYGHTF.